This T cell receptor beta chain was identified during a study of T-cell reconstitution after alpha-beta-depleted transplantation in children. Study results and caveats: In some patients, recipient T cells and intrathymic progenitors surviving conditioning explained high day-60 diversity. Reported findings indicate that, about two months after transplant, alpha-beta T cells came from several hundred expanded clones, which were derived from non-depleted graft cells.

Preparation of the TCRbeta library involved a method that used unique molecular identifiers. Each CDR3 protein is one row after TCRdb ran MiXCR on the PCR reads. The table includes about 120,000 distinct CDR3 sequences, more than 20% detected once. This clonotype was counted at least ten times. The antigen is unknown. This CDR3 has 15 amino acids. The V gene lost 8 bases and the J gene lost 7 bases, with 24 bases spanning the gap. Germline loops: CDR1 DFQATT, CDR2 SNEGSKA (reference sequence). This sequence originates from a male patient aged 2 to 10 who had a stem cell transplant for chronic granulomatous disease, so the T cells may come from the graft donor. The rearrangement joins TRBV20-1 to TRBJ2-1; tentatively, D is TRBD1 (6 bases). The sample consisted of PBMCs, mostly from graft donor cells, taken 180 days after TCRalphabeta/CD19-depleted stem cell transplant. The CDR3 nucleotides are TGCAGTCCGACCGCCGGGTTGGCTCAGGGGAATGAGCAGTTCTTC. Translating gives CSPTAGLAQGNEQFF.